The 27 T cell receptor beta chains below all came from one sample that was sequenced in a study of radiation and T cells in renal cell carcinoma. As for time point: blood 4 weeks post-SBRT, at nephrectomy. Noted treatment: 15 Gy SBRT to primary tumor, nephrectomy 4 weeks later. Assay used: immunoSEQ multiplex PCR; TCRdb lists only in-frame clones, some missing. This table holds 97,000 or so clones, 84% found once. The specimen comprised blood, sampled from a patient whose treatment included radiotherapy and nephrectomy. The receptors were gathered from a man aged 55 to 70 with renal cell carcinoma.

CDR3: CASSLGVKGRLPYNEQFF. In nucleotides, the CDR3 is TGTGCCAGCAGCTTAGGGGTGAAGGGGAGACTACCATACAATGAGCAGTTCTTC. The chain is built from TRBV7-8 and TRBJ2-1, with D perhaps given as TRBD1 or TRBD2 (5 bases each). The CDR3 covers 18 residues. Per germline, CDR1 SGHVS and CDR2 FQNEAQ. The V and J ends lost 1 base and 4 bases respectively, with 20 bases between them.

The rearrangement uses TRBV27 and TRBJ2-3; a possible D gene is TRBD2 (6 bases). V was cut by 4 bases and J by 0 bases, with 14 bases left in between. The germline V gene encodes CDR1 MNHEY and CDR2 SMNVEV (reference sequence). The CDR3 has 16 amino acids. DNA for the CDR3: TGTGCCAGCAGTTCCCCCCACAGCGGGAGCACAGATACGCAGTATTTT. Protein sequence: CASSSPHSGSTDTQYF.

This chain joins TRBV27 and TRBJ2-7; no reliable D call. Germline V gives CDR1 MNHEY, CDR2 SMNVEV (reference sequence). The V gene lost 0 bases and the J gene lost 5 bases, with 14 bases spanning the gap. This CDR3 is built from 15 residues. CDR3 amino acids: CASSLSGRLGHEQYF. CDR3 DNA sequence: TGTGCCAGCAGTTTATCGGGTCGCTTAGGCCACGAGCAGTACTTC.

The chain uses TRBV30 and TRBJ2-4; the match to TRBD2 covers 8 bases. The CDR3 consists of 16 residues. V shed 3 bases and J 7 bases; nucleotides not matched to a gene: 14. Germline V gives CDR1 GTSNPN, CDR2 SVGIG (reference sequence). CDR3 sequence: CAWRRVGGRGGNIQYF. For the CDR3, the DNA is TGTGCCTGGAGACGGGTAGGGGGGCGCGGGGGGAACATTCAGTACTTC.

This rearrangement joins TRBV6-5 to TRBJ2-7, with a tentative D call TRBD1 (6 bases). The V gene's germline CDR1 is MNHEY and CDR2 SVGAGI. Trimming pared 6 bases from V and 0 bases from J, leaving 15 bases between. The CDR3 consists of 15 residues. CDR3 protein: CASRPRQEPSYEQYF. The CDR3, as DNA: TGTGCCAGCAGACCCCGACAGGAACCCTCCTACGAGCAGTACTTC.

The rearrangement links TRBV7-8 to TRBJ1-1; D is undetermined. The V gene lost 7 bases and the J gene lost 5 bases, with 17 bases spanning the gap. CDR1 and CDR2 (germline): SGHVS, FQNEAQ. The CDR3 length is 14 residues. CDR3 region: CASTTGEGRTEAFF. The CDR3 DNA sequence: TGTGCCAGCACCACCGGGGAAGGAAGAACTGAAGCTTTCTTT.

The DNA of the CDR3 is TGTGCCAGCAGCCTGGGACTAGCGGGGACCTACGAGCAGTACTTC. It specifies CASSLGLAGTYEQYF. This chain links TRBV7-9 with TRBJ2-7, with 13 bases that match TRBD2. Looked up from germline, CDR1 is SEHNR and CDR2 is FQNEAQ (reference sequence). The V segment lost 5 bases and the J segment 2 bases; nucleotides outside the gene matches: 3. The CDR3 contains 15 residues.

A remark on this clone: This may arise from a read error, as a much more abundant clone is one base away. The genes are TRBV29-1 and TRBJ2-2; D possibly corresponds to TRBD2 (5 bases). There are 14 residues in the CDR3. Per the germline V gene, CDR1 is SQVTM and CDR2 is ANQGSEA. V was shortened by 4 bases and J by 4 bases, with 13 bases between the two germline ends. The CDR3 loop is CSVGDDGITGELFF. DNA for the CDR3: TGCAGCGTTGGTGACGACGGGATCACCGGGGAGCTGTTTTTT.

This clone has only a few counts. The CDR3 DNA is TGTGCCAGCAGCTTAGGGGCTCGGACTAGCGGAAGCAATGAGCAGTTCTTC. Translated: CASSLGARTSGSNEQFF. The rearrangement joins TRBV7-2 to TRBJ2-1; TRBD2 matches at 10 bases. The V and J ends lost 1 base and 6 bases, in that order; junction bases with no gene match: 9. Germline V lookup: CDR1 SGHTA, CDR2 FQGNSA. There are 17 residues in the CDR3.

This rearrangement joins TRBV19 to TRBJ2-7; D is unresolved. Germline-derived CDR1 and CDR2 are LNHDA and SQIVND (reference sequence). Between the trimmed V and J ends, which lost 5 bases and 0 bases, there was a span of 11 bases. This CDR3 contains 14 residues. The CDR3 loop reads CASSSVLLSYEQYF. In DNA, the CDR3 is TGTGCCAGTAGTTCGGTCCTTCTCTCCTACGAGCAGTACTTC.

The rearrangement joins TRBV4-1 to TRBJ2-3; D is undetermined. Deletions cut 6 bases from V and 0 bases from J, with 19 bases between. Per germline, CDR1 MGHRA and CDR2 YSYEKL. The length of the CDR3 is 17 residues. The CDR3 DNA sequence: TGCGCCAGCAGACAAAGTTCCGCGGCGGCAAGCACAGATACGCAGTATTTT. Its translation is CASRQSSAAASTDTQYF.

The chain employs TRBV4-2 and TRBJ1-1; 7 bases match TRBD1. From germline, CDR1 is LGHNA and CDR2 YNFKEQ. V shed 4 bases and J 0 bases; nucleotides not matched to a gene: 11. CDR3 length: 17 residues. The CDR3 nucleotides are TGTGCCAGCAGCCTATCGACAGGGATGGGGATGAACACTGAAGCTTTCTTT. This gives the protein CASSLSTGMGMNTEAFF.

This clone appeared a few times. The rearrangement uses TRBV29-1 and TRBJ1-5; 8 bases are shared with TRBD1. CDR1 SQVTM and CDR2 ANQGSEA come from the germline V gene. This CDR3 region has 14 residues. V was pared by 6 bases and J by 0 bases, with 4 bases of the junction left unmatched. The CDR3 reads CSVWDRSSNQPQHF. Written as DNA, the CDR3 is TGCAGCGTCTGGGACAGGTCTAGCAATCAGCCCCAGCATTTT.

CDR3 sequence (DNA): TGTGCCAGCAGGGGGACTAGCGGGAAGGGCGAGCAGTACTTC. This gives the protein CASRGTSGKGEQYF. The chain links TRBV2 to TRBJ2-7; 13 bases align to TRBD2. This CDR3 is built from 14 residues. CDR1 and CDR2 from the germline V gene are SNHLY and FYNNEI. V trimming: 6 bases; J trimming: 6 bases; junction bases outside the gene matches: 5.

The gene calls are TRBV28 and TRBJ2-2, with 7 bases that match TRBD2. V was clipped by 10 bases and J by 4 bases; unmatched bases: 9. This CDR3 has 14 amino acids. Germline V gives CDR1 MDHEN, CDR2 SYDVKM. Here the CDR3 reads CAITRLAGTGELFF. For the CDR3, the DNA is TGTGCCATCACGAGACTAGCAGGCACCGGGGAGCTGTTTTTT. The complete variable domain, with remaining parts taken from reference TRBV28 and TRBJ2-2, reads DVKVTQSSRYLVKRTGEKVFLECVQDMDHENMFWYRQDPGLGLRLIYFSYDVKMKEKGDIPEGYSVSREKKERFSLILESASTNQTSMYLCAITRLAGTGELFFGEGSRLTVL.

The chain uses TRBV27 and TRBJ1-1; possible D gene TRBD1, 6 bases. The germline CDR1 and CDR2 sequences are MNHEY and SMNVEV (reference sequence). Trimming removed 5 bases at V and 5 bases at J, with 18 bases between. This CDR3 has 15 residues. The CDR3 reads CASSTLGGGLTEAFF. As DNA, the CDR3 is TGTGCCAGCAGTACCCTCGGGGGGGGGCTAACTGAAGCTTTCTTT.

This chain uses TRBV5-1 with TRBJ2-5, with 8 nucleotides matching TRBD1. Germline CDR1 and CDR2: SGHRS and YFSETQ. CDR3 length equals 15 residues. The trim removed 0 bases at V and 5 bases at J, leaving 6 bases unmatched. The CDR3 is CASSLAAGGHETQYF. CDR3 coding DNA: TGCGCCAGCAGCTTGGCTGCAGGGGGCCATGAGACCCAGTACTTC. The complete variable domain, with remaining parts taken from reference TRBV5-1 and TRBJ2-5, reads KAGVTQTPRYLIKTRGQQVTLSCSPISGHRSVSWYQQTPGQGLQFLFEYFSETQRNKGNFPGRFSGRQFSNSRSEMNVSTLELGDSALYLCASSLAAGGHETQYFGPGTRLLVL.

This clone was seen a few times. The chain joins TRBV28 to TRBJ2-6, with 7 bases fitting TRBD1. Per germline, CDR1 MDHEN and CDR2 SYDVKM. V lost 5 bases and J lost 11; bases outside the gene matches: 12. This CDR3 comprises 15 residues. The CDR3 loop is CASSGTAVAPDVLTF. CDR3 nucleotides: TGTGCCAGCAGTGGGACAGCAGTGGCTCCCGACGTCCTGACTTTC.

The rearrangement joins TRBV5-1 to TRBJ2-1, with D unresolved. Trimming stripped 5 bases from V and 8 bases from J, with 17 bases between. Germline V gene data show CDR1 as SGHRS and CDR2 as YFSETQ. The CDR3 loop spans 14 amino acids. The CDR3 reads CASSTRQRAHEQFF. The CDR3 DNA follows: TGCGCCAGCAGTACCAGGCAGAGAGCCCATGAGCAGTTCTTC. The full variable domain, completed using reference TRBV5-1 and TRBJ2-1, is KAGVTQTPRYLIKTRGQQVTLSCSPISGHRSVSWYQQTPGQGLQFLFEYFSETQRNKGNFPGRFSGRQFSNSRSEMNVSTLELGDSALYLCASSTRQRAHEQFFGPGTRLTVL.

This sequence joins TRBV4-1 and TRBJ2-7; possibly TRBD1 for D (5 bases). Germline V gives CDR1 MGHRA, CDR2 YSYEKL. The CDR3 is 17 residues long. Trimming removed 1 base at V and 0 bases at J, with 16 bases between. The CDR3 region is CASSQAPWGVTSYEQYF. The CDR3 nucleotides are TGCGCCAGCAGCCAAGCTCCCTGGGGCGTGACCTCCTACGAGCAGTACTTC.

This clone has a single count. This chain connects TRBV2 to TRBJ2-7; D is possibly TRBD1 or TRBD2 (5 bases each). V was pared by 5 bases and J by 2 bases, with 13 bases between. Germline assignment: CDR1 SNHLY and CDR2 FYNNEI. This CDR3 has 14 residues. The CDR3 loop is CASSSGRTAYEQYF. The CDR3 DNA reads as TGTGCCAGCAGTTCGGGGCGAACCGCCTACGAGCAGTACTTC. Full variable domain (outside the CDR3, taken from reference TRBV2 and TRBJ2-7): EPEVTQTPSHQVTQMGQEVILRCVPISNHLYFYWYRQILGQKVEFLVSFYNNEISEKSEIFDDQFSVERPDGSNFTLKIRSTKLEDSAMYFCASSSGRTAYEQYFGPGTRLTVT.

The rearrangement links TRBV27 to TRBJ1-3; possibly TRBD1 for D (6 bases). Germline lookup yields CDR1 MNHEY and CDR2 SMNVEV (reference sequence). The V end lost 6 bases, the J end lost 4 bases, and 25 bases lay between the germline ends. There are 18 residues in the CDR3. CDR3 loop: CASSKDSPLLAGGNTIYF. The CDR3 nucleotides read TGTGCCAGCAGCAAGGACAGCCCACTGCTTGCTGGCGGAAACACCATATATTTT.

The chain carries TRBV5-1 and TRBJ2-7; a weak D match, TRBD2 (5 bases). The V and J ends lost 2 bases and 4 bases respectively, with 13 bases between them. There are 14 residues in the CDR3. CDR1 and CDR2 (germline): SGHRS, YFSETQ. CDR3: CASSFRWSGYEQYF. The CDR3 bases are TGCGCCAGCAGCTTCCGATGGTCGGGGTACGAGCAGTACTTC. Complete variable domain (other parts from reference TRBV5-1 and TRBJ2-7): KAGVTQTPRYLIKTRGQQVTLSCSPISGHRSVSWYQQTPGQGLQFLFEYFSETQRNKGNFPGRFSGRQFSNSRSEMNVSTLELGDSALYLCASSFRWSGYEQYFGPGTRLTVT.

This clone has only one observation. Here the CDR3 reads CAISESGQGNTEAFF. As DNA, the CDR3 is TGTGCCATCAGTGAGTCGGGTCAGGGGAACACTGAAGCTTTCTTT. The V call is TRBV10-3, the J call TRBJ1-1, with a tentative D call TRBD1 (5 bases). Germline CDR1 and CDR2: ENHRY and SYGVKD. The CDR3 length is 15 residues. Trimming removed 0 bases at V and 1 base at J, with 9 bases between.

The V and J genes are TRBV25-1 and TRBJ2-5; either TRBD1 or TRBD2 may fit D (5 bases each). Trimming took off 5 bases at V and 5 bases at J, with 15 bases between the two ends. This CDR3 comprises 14 residues. Germline CDR1 is MGHDK and CDR2 is SYGVNS. CDR3 region: CASSWDLPGETQYF. The DNA for the CDR3 is TGTGCCAGCAGTTGGGACCTCCCCGGGGAGACCCAGTACTTC.

The V call is TRBV6-4, the J call TRBJ2-7; 10 nucleotides agree with TRBD2. Germline CDR1 and CDR2: MRHNA and SNTAGT. V was pared by 7 bases and J by 3 bases, with 9 bases of the junction left unmatched. The CDR3 runs to 15 residues. The CDR3 DNA follows: TGTGCCAGCAACCTAGCGGGAGAGGGGGACTACGAGCAGTACTTC. This gives the protein CASNLAGEGDYEQYF.

The chain has TRBV5-6 and TRBJ1-2, with 11 bases lining up with TRBD1. V lost 0 bases to trimming and J lost 4 bases; unmatched junction nucleotides: 11. Germline CDR1 and CDR2: SGHDT and YYEEEE. The CDR3 consists of 18 residues. Here the CDR3 DNA reads TGTGCCAGCAGCTTGGCCAAGGGACAGGGGGACCCACTCTATGGCTACACCTTC. It is translated as CASSLAKGQGDPLYGYTF. The complete variable domain, with remaining parts taken from reference TRBV5-6 and TRBJ1-2, reads DAGVTQSPTHLIKTRGQQVTLRCSPKSGHDTVSWYQQALGQGPQFIFQYYEEEERQRGNFPDRFSGHQFPNYSSELNVNALLLGDSALYLCASSLAKGQGDPLYGYTFGSGTRLTVV.